This T cell receptor beta chain was identified in a study of CD8 T cells in ankylosing spondylitis. In making TCR beta libraries, quantitative 5'-RACE with molecular barcodes was used. A single record per CDR3 protein comes from TCRdb applying MiXCR to the 5' RACE reads. The table has 700,000 to 850,000 distinct CDR3 sequences, approximately 10% seen once. Overall study findings and caveats: It appeared that ankylosing spondylitis blood was characterized by a TCR beta motif of roughly 8 highly homologous variants. Disease-linked clones reportedly concentrated significantly in matched ankylosing spondylitis synovial fluid. Earlier work had already found some motif variants in reactive arthritis synovial fluid and blood.

This clonotype was counted at least ten times. Its antigen is not known. Trimming took off 2 bases at V and 7 bases at J, with 12 bases between the two ends. Germline CDR1 reads SGHRS; CDR2 reads YFSETQ. This CDR3 comprises 14 residues. The source material was blood, either unsorted or a sorted T cell fraction (not recorded which). V gene TRBV5-1 combines with J gene TRBJ2-2; possible D gene TRBD1, 6 bases. This clonotype was obtained from a male donor with ankylosing spondylitis. This CDR3 reads CASSFVQGIGELFF. CDR3 DNA: TGCGCCAGCAGCTTCGTACAGGGAATCGGGGAGCTGTTTTTT.